The clone carrying this TCR beta chain was recorded many times. The time point here: newly diagnosed GD, antithyroid drugs for less than 3 months. Extracted RNA from PBMCs served as the source of the TCR library. The CDR3 is 15 amino acids. V dropped 6 bases and J dropped 7; count of bases not matched to a gene: 10. Germline CDR1 reads DFQATT; CDR2 reads SNEGSKA (reference sequence). This specimen comes from a study of regulatory T cells in long-lasting Graves disease. HTBI primers from iRepertoire and Arm-PCR of CDR3 regions yielded the TCR beta libraries. MiXCR was run by TCRdb on the multiplex PCR reads, yielding one entry per CDR3 protein. The sample includes around 460,000 distinct CDR3 sequences, around 15% of them seen just once. Another study also made use of these data, one on T cells in Graves' hyperthyroidism and ophthalmopathy. That source adds: Hyperthyroidism patients were newly diagnosed, had disease duration under 2 months, and were aged 18 to 65 years. Used for diagnoses were clinical symptoms, serum thyroxine and TRAb, thyroid ultrasound and orbital computed tomography.

The TCR originated in a woman aged 45-65 years with Graves disease. The rearrangement joins TRBV20-1 to TRBJ2-1; TRBD2 agrees at 12 bases. The starting material was peripheral blood mononuclear cells (PBMCs), obtained at new diagnosis, from a patient treated with antithyroid drugs. CDR3 DNA sequence: TGCAGTGCCCGAAACCAACTAGCGGGAGGAAATGAGCAGTTCTTC. Encoded protein: CSARNQLAGGNEQFF.